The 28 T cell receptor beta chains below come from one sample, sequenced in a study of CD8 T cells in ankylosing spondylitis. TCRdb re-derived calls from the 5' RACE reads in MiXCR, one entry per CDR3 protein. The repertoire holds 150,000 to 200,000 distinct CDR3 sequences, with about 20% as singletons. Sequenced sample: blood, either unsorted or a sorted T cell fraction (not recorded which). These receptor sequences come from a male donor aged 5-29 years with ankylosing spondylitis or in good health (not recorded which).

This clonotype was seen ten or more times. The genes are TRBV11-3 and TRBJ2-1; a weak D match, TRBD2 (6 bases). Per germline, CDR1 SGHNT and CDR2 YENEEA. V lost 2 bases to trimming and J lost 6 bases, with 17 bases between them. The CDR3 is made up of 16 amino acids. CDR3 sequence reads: CASSLSSGLMGNEQFF. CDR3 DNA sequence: TGTGCCAGCAGCTTATCTTCGGGACTCATGGGCAATGAGCAGTTCTTC. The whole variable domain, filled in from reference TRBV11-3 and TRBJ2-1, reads EAGVVQSPRYKIIEKKQPVAFWCNPISGHNTLYWYLQNLGQGPELLIRYENEEAVDDSQLPKDRFSAERLKGVDSTLKIQPAELGDSAVYLCASSLSSGLMGNEQFFGPGTRLTVL.

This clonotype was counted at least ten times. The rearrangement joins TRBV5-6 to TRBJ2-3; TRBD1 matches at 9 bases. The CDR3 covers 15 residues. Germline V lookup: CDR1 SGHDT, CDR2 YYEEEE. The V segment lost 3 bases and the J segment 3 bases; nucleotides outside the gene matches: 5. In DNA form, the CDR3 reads TGTGCCAGCAGCTCCGACAGGGGGACGACAGATACGCAGTATTTT. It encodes CASSSDRGTTDTQYF.

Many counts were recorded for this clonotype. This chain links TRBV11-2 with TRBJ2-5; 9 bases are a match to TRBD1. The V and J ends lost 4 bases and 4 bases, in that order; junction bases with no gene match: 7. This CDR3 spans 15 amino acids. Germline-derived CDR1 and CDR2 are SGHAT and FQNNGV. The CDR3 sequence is CASSSGQGGGETQYF. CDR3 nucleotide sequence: TGTGCCAGCAGCTCGGGACAGGGCGGGGGAGAGACCCAGTACTTC.

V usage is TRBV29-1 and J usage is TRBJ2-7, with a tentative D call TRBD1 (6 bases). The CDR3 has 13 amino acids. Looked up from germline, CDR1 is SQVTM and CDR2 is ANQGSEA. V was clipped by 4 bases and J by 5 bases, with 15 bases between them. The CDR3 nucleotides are TGCAGCGTTGCCCGACAGGTCAGAGACGAGCAGTACTTC. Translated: CSVARQVRDEQYF.

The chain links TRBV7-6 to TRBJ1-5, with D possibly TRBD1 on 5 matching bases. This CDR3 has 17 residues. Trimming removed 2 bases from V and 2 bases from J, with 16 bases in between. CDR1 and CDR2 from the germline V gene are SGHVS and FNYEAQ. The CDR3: CASSLKVPGAGNQPQHF. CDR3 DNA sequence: TGTGCCAGCAGCTTAAAGGTCCCCGGGGCCGGCAATCAGCCCCAGCATTTT.

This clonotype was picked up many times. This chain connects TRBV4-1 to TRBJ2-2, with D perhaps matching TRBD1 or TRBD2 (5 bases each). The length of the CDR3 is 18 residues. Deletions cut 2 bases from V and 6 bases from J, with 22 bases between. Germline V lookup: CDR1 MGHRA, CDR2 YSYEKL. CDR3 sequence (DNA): TGCGCCAGCAGCCAACAAGGGACGGGGACGCCCAATGCCGGGGAGCTGTTTTTT. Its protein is CASSQQGTGTPNAGELFF.

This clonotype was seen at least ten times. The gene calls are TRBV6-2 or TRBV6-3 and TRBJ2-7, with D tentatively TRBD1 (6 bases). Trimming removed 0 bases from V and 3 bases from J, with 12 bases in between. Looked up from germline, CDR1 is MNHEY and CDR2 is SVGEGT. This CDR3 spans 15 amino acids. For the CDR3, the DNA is TGTGCCAGCAGTTACTCTCCAGGGGTTCTCTACGAGCAGTACTTC. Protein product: CASSYSPGVLYEQYF.

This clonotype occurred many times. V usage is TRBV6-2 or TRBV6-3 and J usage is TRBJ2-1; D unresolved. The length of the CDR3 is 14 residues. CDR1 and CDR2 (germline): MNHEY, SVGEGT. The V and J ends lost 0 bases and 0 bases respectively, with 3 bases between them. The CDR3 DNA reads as TGTGCCAGCAGTTACTCAAGCTCCTACAATGAGCAGTTCTTC. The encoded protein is CASSYSSSYNEQFF.

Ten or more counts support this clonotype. CDR3 DNA sequence: TGCAGTGCTCCCCTCCTAGAGCTAGGGATTAGCACAGATACGCAGTATTTT. Protein sequence: CSAPLLELGISTDTQYF. The chain is built from TRBV20-1 and TRBJ2-3, with D uncertain. Germline-derived CDR1 and CDR2 are DFQATT and SNEGSKA (reference sequence). There are 17 residues in the CDR3. Trimming pared 5 bases from V and 0 bases from J, leaving 21 bases between.

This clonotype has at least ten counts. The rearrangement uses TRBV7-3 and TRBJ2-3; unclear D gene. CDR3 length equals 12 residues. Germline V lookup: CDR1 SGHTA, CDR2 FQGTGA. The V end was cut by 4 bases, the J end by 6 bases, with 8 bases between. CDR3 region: CASSSTSDTQYF. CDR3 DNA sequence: TGTGCCAGCAGCTCGACCTCTGATACGCAGTATTTT.

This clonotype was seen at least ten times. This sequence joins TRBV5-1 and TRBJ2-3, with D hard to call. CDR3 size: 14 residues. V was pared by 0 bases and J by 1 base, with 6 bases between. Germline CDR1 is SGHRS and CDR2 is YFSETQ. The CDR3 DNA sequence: TGCGCCAGCAGCTTGGAGTCAGGCACAGATACGCAGTATTTT. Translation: CASSLESGTDTQYF.

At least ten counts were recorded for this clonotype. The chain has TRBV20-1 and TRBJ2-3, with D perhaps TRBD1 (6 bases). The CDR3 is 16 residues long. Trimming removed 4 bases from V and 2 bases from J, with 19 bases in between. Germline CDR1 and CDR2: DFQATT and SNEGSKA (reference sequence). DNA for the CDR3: TGCAGTGCTACTAAACAGCAGGGGCTCCACACAGATACGCAGTATTTT. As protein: CSATKQQGLHTDTQYF.

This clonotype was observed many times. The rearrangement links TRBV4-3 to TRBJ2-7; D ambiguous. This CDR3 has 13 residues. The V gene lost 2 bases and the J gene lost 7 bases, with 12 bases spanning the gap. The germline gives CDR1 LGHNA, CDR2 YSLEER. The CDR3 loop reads CASSQHSQAEQYF. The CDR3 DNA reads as TGCGCCAGCAGCCAACACTCCCAGGCGGAGCAGTACTTC.

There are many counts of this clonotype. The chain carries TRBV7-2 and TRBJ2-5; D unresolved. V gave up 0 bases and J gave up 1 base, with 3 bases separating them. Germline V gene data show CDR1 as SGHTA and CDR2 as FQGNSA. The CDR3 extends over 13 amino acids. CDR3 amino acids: CASSLAPQETQYF. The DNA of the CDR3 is TGTGCCAGCAGCTTAGCCCCCCAAGAGACCCAGTACTTC.

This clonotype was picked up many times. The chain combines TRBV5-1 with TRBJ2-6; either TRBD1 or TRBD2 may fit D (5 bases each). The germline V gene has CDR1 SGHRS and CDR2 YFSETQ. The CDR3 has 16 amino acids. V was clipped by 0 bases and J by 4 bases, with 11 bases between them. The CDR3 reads CASSLVPGTGANVLTF. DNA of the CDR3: TGCGCCAGCAGCTTGGTTCCAGGGACCGGGGCCAACGTCCTGACTTTC.

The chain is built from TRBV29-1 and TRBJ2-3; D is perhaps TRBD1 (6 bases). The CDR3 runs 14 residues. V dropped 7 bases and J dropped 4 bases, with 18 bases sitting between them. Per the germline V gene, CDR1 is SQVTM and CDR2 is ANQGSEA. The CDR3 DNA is TGCAGCGCCGGGGATCGGGACACGGCAGATACGCAGTATTTT. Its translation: CSAGDRDTADTQYF.

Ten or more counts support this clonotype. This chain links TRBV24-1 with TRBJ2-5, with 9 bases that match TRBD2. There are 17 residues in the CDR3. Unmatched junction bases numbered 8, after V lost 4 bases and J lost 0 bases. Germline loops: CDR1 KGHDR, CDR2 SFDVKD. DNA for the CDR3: TGTGCCACCAGTGAGGCTCTCACTAGCGGGTACCAAGAGACCCAGTACTTC. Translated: CATSEALTSGYQETQYF.

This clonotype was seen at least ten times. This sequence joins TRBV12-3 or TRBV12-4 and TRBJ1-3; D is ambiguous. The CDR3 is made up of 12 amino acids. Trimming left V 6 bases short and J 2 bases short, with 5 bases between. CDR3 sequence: CASRSTGNTIYF. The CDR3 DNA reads TGTGCCAGCAGAAGTACTGGAAACACCATATATTTT.

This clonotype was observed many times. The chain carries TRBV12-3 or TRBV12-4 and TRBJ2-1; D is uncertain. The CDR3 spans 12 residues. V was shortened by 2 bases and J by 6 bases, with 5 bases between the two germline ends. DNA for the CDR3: TGTGCCAGCAGTTTATCTGGCAATGAGCAGTTCTTC. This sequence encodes CASSLSGNEQFF.

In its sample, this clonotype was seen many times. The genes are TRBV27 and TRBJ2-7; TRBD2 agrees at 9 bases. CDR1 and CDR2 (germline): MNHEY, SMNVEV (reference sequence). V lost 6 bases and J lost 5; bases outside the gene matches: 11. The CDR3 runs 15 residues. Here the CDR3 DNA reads TGTGCCAGCAGCCCTCTGGCGGGAGGGTTAAACGAGCAGTACTTC. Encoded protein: CASSPLAGGLNEQYF.

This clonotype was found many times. In DNA, the CDR3 is TGTGCCACATCGGGTTCACCCCTCCACTTT. As protein: CATSGSPLHF. The rearrangement uses TRBV27 and TRBJ1-6; D gene uncertain. Germline CDR1 and CDR2: MNHEY and SMNVEV (reference sequence). The CDR3 length is 10 residues. V dropped 10 bases and J dropped 9 bases, with 7 bases sitting between them.

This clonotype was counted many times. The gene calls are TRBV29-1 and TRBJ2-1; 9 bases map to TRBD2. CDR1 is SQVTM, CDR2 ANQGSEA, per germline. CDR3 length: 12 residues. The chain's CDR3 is CGGAGGYNEQFF. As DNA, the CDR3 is TGCGGGGGAGCGGGAGGTTACAATGAGCAGTTCTTC.

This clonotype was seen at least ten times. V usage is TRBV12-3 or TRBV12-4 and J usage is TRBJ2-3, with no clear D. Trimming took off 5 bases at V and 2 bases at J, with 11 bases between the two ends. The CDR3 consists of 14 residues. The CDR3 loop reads CASSPFEDTDTQYF. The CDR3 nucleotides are TGTGCCAGCAGTCCGTTCGAGGACACAGATACGCAGTATTTT.

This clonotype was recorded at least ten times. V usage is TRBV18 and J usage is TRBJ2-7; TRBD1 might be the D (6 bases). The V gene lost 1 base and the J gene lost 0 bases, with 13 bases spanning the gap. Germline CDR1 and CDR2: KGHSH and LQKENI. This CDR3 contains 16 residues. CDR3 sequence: CASSPLERGFSYEQYF. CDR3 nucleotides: TGTGCCAGCTCACCACTCGAAAGGGGGTTCTCCTACGAGCAGTACTTC. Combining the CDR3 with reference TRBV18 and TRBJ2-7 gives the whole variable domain NAGVMQNPRHLVRRRGQEARLRCSPMKGHSHVYWYRQLPEEGLKFMVYLQKENIIDESGMPKERFSAEFPKEGPSILRIQQVVRGDSAAYFCASSPLERGFSYEQYFGPGTRLTVT.

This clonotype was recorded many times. The CDR3 loop is CATSRDPLGRNEQFF. CDR3 bases: TGTGCCACCAGCAGAGACCCCTTGGGGAGGAATGAGCAGTTCTTC. This rearrangement joins TRBV15 to TRBJ2-1; TRBD2 is a possible D gene (6 bases). Germline values: CDR1 LNHNV, CDR2 YYDKDF (reference sequence). Trimming took off 0 bases at V and 7 bases at J, with 13 bases between the two ends. CDR3 length equals 15 residues.

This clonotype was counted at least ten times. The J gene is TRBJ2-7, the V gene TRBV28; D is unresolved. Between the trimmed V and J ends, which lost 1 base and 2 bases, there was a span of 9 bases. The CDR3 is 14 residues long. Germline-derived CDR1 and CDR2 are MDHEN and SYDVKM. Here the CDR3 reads CASSLFAVPYEQYV. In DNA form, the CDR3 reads TGTGCCAGCAGTTTATTCGCGGTTCCCTACGAGCAGTACGTC.

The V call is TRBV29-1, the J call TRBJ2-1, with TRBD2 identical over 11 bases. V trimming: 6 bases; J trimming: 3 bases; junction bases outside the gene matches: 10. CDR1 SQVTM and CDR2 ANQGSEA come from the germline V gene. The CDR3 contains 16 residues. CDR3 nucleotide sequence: TGCAGCGTCGAGGGACTAGCGGAGGGGGACTACAATGAGCAGTTCTTC. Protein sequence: CSVEGLAEGDYNEQFF.

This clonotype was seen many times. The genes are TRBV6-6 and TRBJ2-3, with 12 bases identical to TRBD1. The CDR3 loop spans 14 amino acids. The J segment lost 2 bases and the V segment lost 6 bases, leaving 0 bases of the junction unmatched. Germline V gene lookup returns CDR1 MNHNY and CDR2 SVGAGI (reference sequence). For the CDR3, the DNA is TGTGCCAGCAGGGGACAGGGGGCCACAGATACGCAGTATTTT. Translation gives CASRGQGATDTQYF.